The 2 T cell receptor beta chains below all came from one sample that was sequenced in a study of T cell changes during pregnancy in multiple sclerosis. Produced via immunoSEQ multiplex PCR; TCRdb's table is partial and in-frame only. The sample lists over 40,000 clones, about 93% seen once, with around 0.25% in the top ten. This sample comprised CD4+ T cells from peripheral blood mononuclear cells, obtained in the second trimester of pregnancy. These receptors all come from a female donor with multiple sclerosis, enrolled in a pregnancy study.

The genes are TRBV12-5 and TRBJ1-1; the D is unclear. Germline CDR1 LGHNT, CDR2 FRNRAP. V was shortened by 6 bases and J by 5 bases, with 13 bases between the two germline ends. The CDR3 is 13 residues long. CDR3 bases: TGTGCTAGTGGCCCGGAGGCAAAAACTGAAGCTTTCTTT. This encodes CASGPEAKTEAFF.

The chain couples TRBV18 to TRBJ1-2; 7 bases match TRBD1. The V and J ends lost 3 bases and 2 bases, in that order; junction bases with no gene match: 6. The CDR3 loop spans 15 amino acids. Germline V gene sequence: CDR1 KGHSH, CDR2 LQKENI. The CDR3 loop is CASSPTGEGNYGYTF. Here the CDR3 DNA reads TGTGCCAGCTCACCTACAGGGGAAGGAAACTATGGCTACACCTTC.